Sequencing of this TCR beta chain was carried out in a study of identifying expanded T cells in peripheral blood. Study-level results: Two-week clone count variance significantly increased as total template count grew.

The data were produced by immunoSEQ multiplex PCR, yet TCRdb's version contains in-frame clones alone and is incomplete. Of 75,000 to 90,000 clones listed, about 90% are singletons. Only one count was recorded for this clone. The antigen remains undetermined. During the collection period, no donor immune events like infections were recorded. V lost 0 bases and J 4 bases, leaving 12 bases between the germline ends. The V gene's germline CDR1 is SGHRS and CDR2 YFSETQ. The length of the CDR3 is 15 residues. The rearrangement joins TRBV5-1 to TRBJ2-3; D unclear. Sequencing used blood. The receptor was derived from a person between 18 and 75 years old in good health. The CDR3 is CASSLEGPGADTQYF. In DNA form, the CDR3 reads TGCGCCAGCAGCTTGGAAGGCCCTGGCGCAGATACGCAGTATTTT. Based on the CDR3 plus reference TRBV5-1 and TRBJ2-3, the full variable domain is KAGVTQTPRYLIKTRGQQVTLSCSPISGHRSVSWYQQTPGQGLQFLFEYFSETQRNKGNFPGRFSGRQFSNSRSEMNVSTLELGDSALYLCASSLEGPGADTQYFGPGTRLTVL.